The present TCR beta chain was sequenced within a study of CD8+CD57+ T cells in acquired aplastic anemia. Patients chosen for sequencing had CD8+CD57+ cells that had expanded, as shown by flow cytometry. Profiles of TCR beta VDJ and CDR3 were generated from a genomic DNA template. TCRdb re-derived calls from the reads in MiXCR, one entry per CDR3 protein. The sample contains roughly 120,000 distinct CDR3 sequences, 50% to 70% of which appear only once. Germline-derived CDR1 and CDR2 are SGHDN and FVKESK. The CDR3 consists of 12 residues. The V end was cut by 3 bases, the J end by 8 bases, with 8 bases between.

The source material was sorted CD4+, CD8+, or CD8+CD57+ T cells (not recorded which) from PBMCs. The TCR comes from a human donor with aplastic anemia. The chain joins TRBV14 to TRBJ2-1; D unclear. The CDR3 reads CASSQKSYEQFF. In DNA form, the CDR3 reads TGTGCCAGCAGCCAGAAGTCTTATGAGCAGTTCTTC.